The clone carrying this TCR beta chain occurred a few times. This sample was taken from a study of human T cells and chemical hapten exposure. Sample time point: pre-sensitization, week 0. Treatment meaning: therapeutic diphenylcyclopropenone sensitization with weekly scalp DPC. Using its own MiXCR run on the RACE reads, TCRdb lists one record per CDR3 protein. The data show 350,000 to 400,000 distinct CDR3 sequences, 5% to 6.5% seen once. Sequencing was performed on whole blood, taken in connection with sensitization to the hapten diphenylcyclopropenone (DPC). The TCR was taken from a woman aged 50 to 60 with alopecia areata. Some clones in this sample may be carry-over from other donors' samples.

CDR3 DNA: TGTGCCAGCAGCCAAGAGGGAAGAGACTATGGCTACACCTTC. It translates to CASSQEGRDYGYTF. This sequence joins TRBV4-2 and TRBJ1-2; D is unclear. V gave up 0 bases and J gave up 3 bases, with 8 bases separating them. The germline CDR1 and CDR2 sequences are LGHNA and YNFKEQ. CDR3 length: 14 residues.